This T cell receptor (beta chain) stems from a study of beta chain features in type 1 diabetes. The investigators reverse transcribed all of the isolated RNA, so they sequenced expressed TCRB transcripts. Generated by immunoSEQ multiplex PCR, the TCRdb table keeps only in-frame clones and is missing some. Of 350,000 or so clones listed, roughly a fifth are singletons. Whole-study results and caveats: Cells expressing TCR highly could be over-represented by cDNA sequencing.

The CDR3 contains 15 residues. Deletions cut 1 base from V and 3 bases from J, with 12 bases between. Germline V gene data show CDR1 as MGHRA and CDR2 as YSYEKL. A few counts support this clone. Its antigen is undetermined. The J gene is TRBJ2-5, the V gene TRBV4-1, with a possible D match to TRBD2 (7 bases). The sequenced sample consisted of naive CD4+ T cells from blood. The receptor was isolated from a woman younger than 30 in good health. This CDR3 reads CASSQARGAEETQYF. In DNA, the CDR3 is TGCGCCAGCAGCCAAGCACGGGGGGCCGAAGAGACCCAGTACTTC.